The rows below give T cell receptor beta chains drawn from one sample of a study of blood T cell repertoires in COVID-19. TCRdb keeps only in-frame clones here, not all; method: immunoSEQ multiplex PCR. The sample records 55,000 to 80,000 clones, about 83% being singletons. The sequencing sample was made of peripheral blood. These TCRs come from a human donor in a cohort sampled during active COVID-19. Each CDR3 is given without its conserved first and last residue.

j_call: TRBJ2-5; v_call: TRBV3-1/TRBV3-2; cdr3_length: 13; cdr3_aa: ASSDRTPSQETQY
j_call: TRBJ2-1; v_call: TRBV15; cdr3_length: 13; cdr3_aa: ATSAGGSSYNEQF
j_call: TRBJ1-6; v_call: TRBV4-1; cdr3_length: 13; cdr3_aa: ASSQGTADNSPLH
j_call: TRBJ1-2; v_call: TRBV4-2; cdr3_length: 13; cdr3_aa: ASSHASGTPYGYT
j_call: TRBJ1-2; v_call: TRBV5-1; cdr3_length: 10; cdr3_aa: ASSLDRGHPT
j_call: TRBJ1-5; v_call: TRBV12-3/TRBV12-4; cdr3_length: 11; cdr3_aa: ASRTGSNQPQH
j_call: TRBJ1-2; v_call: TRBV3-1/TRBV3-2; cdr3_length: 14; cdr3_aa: ASSQGYRGWNYGYT
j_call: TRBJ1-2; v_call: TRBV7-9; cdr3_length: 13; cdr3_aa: ASSRRDTPIYGYT
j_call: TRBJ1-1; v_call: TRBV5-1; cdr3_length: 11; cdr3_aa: ASSLIPAAEAF
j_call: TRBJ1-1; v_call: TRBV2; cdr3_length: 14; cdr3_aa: ASSEAESRMNTEAF
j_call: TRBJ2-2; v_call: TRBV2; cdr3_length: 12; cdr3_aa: ATLSGANTGELF
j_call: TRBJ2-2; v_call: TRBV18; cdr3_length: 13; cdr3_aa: ASSPSQGSTGELF
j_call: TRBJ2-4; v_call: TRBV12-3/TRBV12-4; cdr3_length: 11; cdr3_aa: ASSSWDRGIQY
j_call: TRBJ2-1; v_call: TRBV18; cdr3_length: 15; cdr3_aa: ASSPGLAGGRFNEQF
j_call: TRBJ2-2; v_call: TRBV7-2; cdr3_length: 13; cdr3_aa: ASRSPGTGTGELF
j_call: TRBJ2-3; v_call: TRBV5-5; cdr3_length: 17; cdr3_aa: ASSQSGTSGRASTDTQY
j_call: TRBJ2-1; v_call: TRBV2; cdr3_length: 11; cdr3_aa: ASNQQGYNEQF
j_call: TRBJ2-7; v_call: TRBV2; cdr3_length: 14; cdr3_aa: ASKPLRLAASYEQY
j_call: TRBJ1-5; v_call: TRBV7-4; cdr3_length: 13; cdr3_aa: ASSPGRGFSQPQH
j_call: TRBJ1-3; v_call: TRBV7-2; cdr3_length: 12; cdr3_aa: ASRPTGGGNTIY
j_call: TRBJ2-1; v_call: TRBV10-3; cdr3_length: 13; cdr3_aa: AISESMSARNEQF
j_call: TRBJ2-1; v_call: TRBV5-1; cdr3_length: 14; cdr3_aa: ASSEGLAGGIDEQF
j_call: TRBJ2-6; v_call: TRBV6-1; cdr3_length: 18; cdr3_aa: ASSARSDSWVASGANVLT
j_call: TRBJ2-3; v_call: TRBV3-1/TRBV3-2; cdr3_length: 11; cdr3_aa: ASSQGATDTQY
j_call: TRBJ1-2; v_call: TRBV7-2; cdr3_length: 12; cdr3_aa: ASSFPTGTRGYT
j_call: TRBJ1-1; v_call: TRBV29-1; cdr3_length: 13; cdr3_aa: SGGGGQGGNTEAF
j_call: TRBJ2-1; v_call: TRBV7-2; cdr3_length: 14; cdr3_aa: ASSLLARGSYNEQF
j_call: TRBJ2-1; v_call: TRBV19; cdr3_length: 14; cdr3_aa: ASSISPSGSVDEQF
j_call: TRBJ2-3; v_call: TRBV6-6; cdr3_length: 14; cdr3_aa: ASSYSDRASTDTQY
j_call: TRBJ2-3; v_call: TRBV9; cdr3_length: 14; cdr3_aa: ASSPRQGMGADTQY
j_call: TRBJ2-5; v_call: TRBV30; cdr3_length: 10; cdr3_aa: AWSHRGKTQY
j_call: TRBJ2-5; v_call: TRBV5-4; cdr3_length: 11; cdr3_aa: ASSYTSRETQY
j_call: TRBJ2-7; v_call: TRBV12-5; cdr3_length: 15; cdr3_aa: ASGPTGTSGTSYEQY
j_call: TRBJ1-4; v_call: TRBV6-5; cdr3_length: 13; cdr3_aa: ASRGRGQANEKLF
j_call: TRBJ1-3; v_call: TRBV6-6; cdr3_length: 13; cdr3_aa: ASSYIQGNRNTIY
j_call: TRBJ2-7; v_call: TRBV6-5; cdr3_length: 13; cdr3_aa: ASSPTGQGYYEQY
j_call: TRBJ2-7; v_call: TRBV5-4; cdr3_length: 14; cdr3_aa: ASSSSSAGLSYEQY
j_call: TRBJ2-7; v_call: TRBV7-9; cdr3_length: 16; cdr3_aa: ASSLDQGGSLGSYEQY
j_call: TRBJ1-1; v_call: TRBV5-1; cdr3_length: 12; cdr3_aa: ASSAGQIFTEAF
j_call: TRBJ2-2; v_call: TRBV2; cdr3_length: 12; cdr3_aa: ASRTSGRTGELF
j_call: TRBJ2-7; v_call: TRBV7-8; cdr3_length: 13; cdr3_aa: ASSLASASFYEQY
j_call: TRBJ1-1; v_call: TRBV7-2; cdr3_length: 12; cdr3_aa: ASSLGQTVSRAF
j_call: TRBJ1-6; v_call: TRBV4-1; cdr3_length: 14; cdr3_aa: ASSQDPGTANSPLH
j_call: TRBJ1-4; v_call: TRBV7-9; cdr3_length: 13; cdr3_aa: ASSLTVGVDEKLF
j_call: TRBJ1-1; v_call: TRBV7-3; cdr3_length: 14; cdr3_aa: ASSMNPQGARTEAF
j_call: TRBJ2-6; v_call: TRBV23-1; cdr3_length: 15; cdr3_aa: ASSQVDRLSGANVLT
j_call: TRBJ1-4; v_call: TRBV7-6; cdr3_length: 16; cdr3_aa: ASSPYRDSITTNEKLF
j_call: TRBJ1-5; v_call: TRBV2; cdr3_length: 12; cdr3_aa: ASSDGQYNQPQH
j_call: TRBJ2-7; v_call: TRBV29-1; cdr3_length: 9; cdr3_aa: SVEVRYEQY
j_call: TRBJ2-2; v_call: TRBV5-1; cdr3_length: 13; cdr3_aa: ASSSWTVNTGELF
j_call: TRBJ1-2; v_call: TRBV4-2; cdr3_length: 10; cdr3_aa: ASSLGSNGYT
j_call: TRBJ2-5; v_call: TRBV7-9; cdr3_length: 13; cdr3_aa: ASSFVGTLQETQY
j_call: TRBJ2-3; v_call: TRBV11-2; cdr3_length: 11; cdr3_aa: ASSRGLINAQY
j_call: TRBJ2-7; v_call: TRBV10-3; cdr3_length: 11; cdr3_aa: ALYRGRPYEQY